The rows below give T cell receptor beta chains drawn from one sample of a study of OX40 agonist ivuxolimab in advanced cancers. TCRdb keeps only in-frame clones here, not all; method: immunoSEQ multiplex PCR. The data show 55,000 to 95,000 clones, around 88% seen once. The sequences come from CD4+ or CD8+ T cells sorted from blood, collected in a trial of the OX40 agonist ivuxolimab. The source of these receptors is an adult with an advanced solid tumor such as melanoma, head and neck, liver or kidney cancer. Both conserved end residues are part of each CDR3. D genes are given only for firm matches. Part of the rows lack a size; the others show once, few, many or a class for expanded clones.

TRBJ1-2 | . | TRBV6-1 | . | TGTGCCAGCAGGGCTACTCCGAGGAACTATGGCTACACCTTC | CASRATPRNYGYTF
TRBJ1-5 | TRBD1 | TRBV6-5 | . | TGTGCCAGCAGTCGACAGGGAAGGGATCAGCCCCAGCATTTT | CASSRQGRDQPQHF
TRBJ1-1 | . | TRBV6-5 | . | TGTGCCAGCAGTTACTCTTACAGGATGAACACTGAAGCTTTCTTT | CASSYSYRMNTEAFF
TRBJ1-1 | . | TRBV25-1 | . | TGTGCCAGCAGTGAAAGTGCGAGAAGCTCTGAAGCTTTCTTT | CASSESARSSEAFF
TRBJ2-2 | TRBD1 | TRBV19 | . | TGTGCCAGTACCCGGTTGGGGACAGGGGCGAACACCGGGGAGCTGTTTTTT | CASTRLGTGANTGELFF
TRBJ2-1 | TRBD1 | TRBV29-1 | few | TGCACCCTCCGACAGGGTACGGGCGGTGAGCAGTTCTTC | CTLRQGTGGEQFF
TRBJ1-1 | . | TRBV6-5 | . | TGTGCCAGCAGCTCGGCCTGGGAAATGAACACTGAAGCTTTCTTT | CASSSAWEMNTEAFF
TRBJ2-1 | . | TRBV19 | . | TGTGCCAGTAGTATGGTCGGGAATGAGCAGTTCTTC | CASSMVGNEQFF
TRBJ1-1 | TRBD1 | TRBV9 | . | TGTGCCAGCAGCAAAGGACAGGTTTTGACTGAAGCTTTCTTT | CASSKGQVLTEAFF
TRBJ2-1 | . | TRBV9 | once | TGTGCCAGCAGCTCTCTAATGGGGCTAAGCTCCTACAATGAGCAGTTCTTC | CASSSLMGLSSYNEQFF
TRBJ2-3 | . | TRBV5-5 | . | TGTGCCAGCAGCTCCGCAGAGGTCGATACGCAGTATTTT | CASSSAEVDTQYF
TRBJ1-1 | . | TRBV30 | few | TGTGCCCAAGTCGTGAGGGGGAACACTGAAGCTTTCTTT | CAQVVRGNTEAFF
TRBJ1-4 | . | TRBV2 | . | TGTGCCAGCAGTGGCCGGGACCGATCTTATGAAAAACTGTTTTTT | CASSGRDRSYEKLFF
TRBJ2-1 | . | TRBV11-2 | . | TGTGCCAGCAGCTTAGAAGGGGGGTCCTACAATGAGCAGTTCTTC | CASSLEGGSYNEQFF
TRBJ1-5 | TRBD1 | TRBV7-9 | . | TGTGCCAGCAGCTTAGTGGCCAGGGGGAGAAGGCAGCCCCAGCATTTT | CASSLVARGRRQPQHF
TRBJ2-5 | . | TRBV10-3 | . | TGTGCCATCAGTGACGGGCAGGCCCAAGAGACCCAGTACTTC | CAISDGQAQETQYF
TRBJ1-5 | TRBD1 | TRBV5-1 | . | TGCGCCAGCAGTCCCGGGACAGCTAATCAGCCCCAGCATTTT | CASSPGTANQPQHF
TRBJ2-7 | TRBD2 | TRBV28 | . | TGTGCCAGCAGTACTTCCGGACTGACTAGCGAGTTT | CASSTSGLTSEF
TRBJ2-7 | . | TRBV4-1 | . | TGCGCCAGCAGCCCAGACCCGGGACGGACCTACGAGCAGTACTTC | CASSPDPGRTYEQYF
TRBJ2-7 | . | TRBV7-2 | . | TGTGCCAGCAGCTTAGGTCTTAGCGTTAAGGGTTACGAGCAGTACTTC | CASSLGLSVKGYEQYF
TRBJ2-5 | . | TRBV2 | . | TGTGCCAGCAGTTCCCCGGGAGCCCTAGAGACCCAGTACTTC | CASSSPGALETQYF
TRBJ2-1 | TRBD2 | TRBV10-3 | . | TGTGCCATCAGGGAACTAGCGGGGGGGTACAATGAGCAGTTCTTC | CAIRELAGGYNEQFF
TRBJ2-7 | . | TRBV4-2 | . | TGTGCCAGCAGCCAAGTGACAGACCGCCCACAATCCTACGAGCAGTACTTC | CASSQVTDRPQSYEQYF
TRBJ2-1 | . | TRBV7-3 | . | TGTGCCAGCAGCCGGGTGGGGGCTAGCGGTTCCTACAATGAGCAGTTCTTC | CASSRVGASGSYNEQFF
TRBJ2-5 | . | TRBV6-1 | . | TGTGCCAGCAGCACAGTCGGGGAGACCCAGTACTTC | CASSTVGETQYF
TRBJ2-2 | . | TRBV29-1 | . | TGCAGCGCCGAGCGCCAGGGGTACACCGGGGAGCTGTTTTTT | CSAERQGYTGELFF
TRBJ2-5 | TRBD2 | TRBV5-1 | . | TGCGCCAGCAGCATTGGGACTAGCGGGGGCCAAGAGACCCAGTACTTC | CASSIGTSGGQETQYF
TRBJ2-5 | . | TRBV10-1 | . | TGCGCCAGCAGTGAGTCCCTTAACCAAGAGACCCAGTACTTC | CASSESLNQETQYF
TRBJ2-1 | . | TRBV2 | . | TGTGCCAGCAGAGACCCGAGCTCCTACAATGAGCAGTTCTTC | CASRDPSSYNEQFF
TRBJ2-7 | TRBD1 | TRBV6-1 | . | TGTGCAAGCAGGACAGGGAGCTACGAGCAGTACTTC | CASRTGSYEQYF
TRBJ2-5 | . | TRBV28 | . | TGTGCCAGCAGTTTGACATCAGAGACCCAGTACTTC | CASSLTSETQYF
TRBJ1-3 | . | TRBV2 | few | TGTGCCAGCAGTCAGTCACAGGGATCCGGAAACACCATATATTTT | CASSQSQGSGNTIYF
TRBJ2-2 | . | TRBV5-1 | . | TGCGCCAGCAGCTTAATGGGCGCTTCCGGGGAGCTGTTTTTT | CASSLMGASGELFF
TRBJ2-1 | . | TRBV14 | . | TGTGCCAGCAGCCTAAGGGCGGGACACAATGAGCAGTTCTTC | CASSLRAGHNEQFF
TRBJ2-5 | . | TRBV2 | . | TGTGCCAGCAGTGAAAGGTGGCAAGAGACCCAGTACTTC | CASSERWQETQYF
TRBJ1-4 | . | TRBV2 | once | TGTGCCAGCAGTGGGACAGAGAATGAAAAACTGTTTTTT | CASSGTENEKLFF
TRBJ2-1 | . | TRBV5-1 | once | TGCGCCAGCAGTTACCGGGACATAAGCTCCTACAATGAGCAGTTCTTC | CASSYRDISSYNEQFF
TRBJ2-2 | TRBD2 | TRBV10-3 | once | TGTGCCATCAGTGTCGCTAGCGGGGGCTCGAACACCGGGGAGCTGTTTTTT | CAISVASGGSNTGELFF
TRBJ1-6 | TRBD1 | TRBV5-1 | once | TGCGCCAGCAGCGTTGACAGGGGCAAGAGCTCACCCCTCCACTTT | CASSVDRGKSSPLHF